Below, 26 T cell receptor beta chains from the same sample are listed, as sequenced in a study of patients and donors after allogeneic stem cell transplantation. TCRdb processed the RT-PCR reads anew with MiXCR; each CDR3 protein has one entry. This repertoire shows 800,000 to 1,000,000 distinct CDR3 sequences, roughly 18% found once; its top ten account for 6%. The sequencing sample was made of blood, either unsorted or a sorted T cell fraction (not recorded which). The receptor set was obtained from a human donor who was either an allogeneic HSCT recipient or a stem cell or donor lymphocyte infusion donor (not recorded which). It is not recorded whose cells these are; they may come from a transplant donor.

This clonotype has a handful of counts. The genes are TRBV6-2 or TRBV6-3 and TRBJ2-1; D perhaps matches TRBD2 (6 bases). The CDR3 totals 14 residues. Germline V lookup: CDR1 MNHEY, CDR2 SVGEGT. With 2 bases removed from V and 2 bases from J, the gap between germline ends came to 7 bases. This chain's CDR3 is CASSYGGTYNEQFF. The CDR3 DNA follows: TGTGCCAGCAGTTACGGGGGGACCTACAATGAGCAGTTCTTC.

This clonotype was observed a handful of times. The chain uses TRBV9 and TRBJ2-3; a weak D match, TRBD1 (5 bases). From germline, CDR1 is SGDLS and CDR2 YYNGEE. This CDR3 has 15 amino acids. V was cut by 3 bases and J by 6 bases, with 17 bases left in between. The CDR3 sequence is CASSGAAGPSDTQYF. As DNA, the CDR3 is TGTGCCAGCAGCGGGGCTGCAGGGCCATCGGATACGCAGTATTTT.

This clonotype was detected many times. The chain combines TRBV6-1 with TRBJ1-2; D gene unclear. The CDR3 extends over 14 amino acids. CDR1 and CDR2 from the germline V gene are MNHNS and SASEGT. V was trimmed by 6 bases and J by 7 bases, leaving 18 bases between them. The CDR3 DNA sequence: TGTGCCAGCAGCTCCTCTGTGGGATCGCGTGGCTACACCTTC. It encodes CASSSSVGSRGYTF.

The sample holds a few counts of this clonotype. This sequence joins TRBV28 and TRBJ2-1, with TRBD2 identical over 9 bases. Germline V gives CDR1 MDHEN, CDR2 SYDVKM. The CDR3 spans 15 residues. V dropped 5 bases and J dropped 8; count of bases not matched to a gene: 10. CDR3 DNA sequence: TGTGCCAGCAGTCCTACCGGGACTAGCAGTGATGAGCAGTTCTTC. Translating it yields CASSPTGTSSDEQFF.

This clonotype was counted a few times. This chain joins TRBV12-3 or TRBV12-4 and TRBJ2-1, with TRBD2 as a possible D gene (5 bases). The CDR3 is 12 residues long. V was clipped by 3 bases and J by 9 bases, with 9 bases between them. CDR3 DNA: TGTGCCAGCAGTTTCACGAGGGTTGAGCAGTTCTTC. Its protein is CASSFTRVEQFF.

This clonotype came up a few times. V is TRBV6-1 and J is TRBJ2-7, with 10 nucleotides matching TRBD1. Germline V gene data show CDR1 as MNHNS and CDR2 as SASEGT. This CDR3 has 14 residues. J gave up 7 bases and V 6 bases, and 9 bases lay outside the gene matches. DNA of the CDR3: TGTGCCAGCAGGCGGGACAGGGGCCTTTGGGAGCAGTACTTC. Its protein is CASRRDRGLWEQYF.

J is TRBJ2-7 and V is TRBV4-1, with a weak D call TRBD2 (6 bases). The V end lost 4 bases, the J end lost 1 base, and 14 bases lay between the germline ends. From germline, CDR1 is MGHRA and CDR2 YSYEKL. The CDR3 covers 15 residues. The CDR3 region has the DNA TGCGCCAGCAGCCCGGGGGACCATTCATCCTACGAGCAGTACTTC. The encoded protein is CASSPGDHSSYEQYF.

This clonotype occurred once. The chain carries TRBV6-6 and TRBJ1-1; D call uncertain. The CDR3 is made up of 13 amino acids. V gave up 4 bases and J gave up 3 bases, with 9 bases separating them. Germline V gene data show CDR1 as MNHNY and CDR2 as SVGAGI (reference sequence). CDR3: CASSLKYHTEAFF. CDR3 DNA: TGTGCCAGCAGTTTGAAATATCACACTGAAGCTTTCTTT.

The rearrangement uses TRBV9 and TRBJ2-1; 7 bases agree with TRBD2. The CDR3 loop spans 15 amino acids. Germline lookup yields CDR1 SGDLS and CDR2 YYNGEE. Trimming removed 5 bases from V and 3 bases from J; junction bases left unmatched: 8. The CDR3, as DNA: TGTGCCAGCAGTGACGCGGCGGGAGTCTACAATGAGCAGTTCTTC. It translates to CASSDAAGVYNEQFF. Full variable domain (missing parts from reference TRBV9 and TRBJ2-1): DSGVTQTPKHLITATGQRVTLRCSPRSGDLSVYWYQQSLDQGLQFLIQYYNGEERAKGNILERFSAQQFPDLHSELNLSSLELGDSALYFCASSDAAGVYNEQFFGPGTRLTVL.

This clonotype was observed a few times. The chain couples TRBV20-1 to TRBJ1-5; D not certain. This CDR3 has 15 amino acids. Germline CDR1 and CDR2: DFQATT and SNEGSKA (reference sequence). V dropped 4 bases and J dropped 4 bases, with 17 bases sitting between them. CDR3 protein: CSATPVLSGNQPQHF. CDR3 nucleotides: TGCAGTGCTACCCCTGTGCTTTCCGGTAATCAGCCCCAGCATTTT.

This clonotype was detected only a few times. The DNA of the CDR3 is TGTGCCAGCAGGGCTACCGGGGGGCGGGAAAAACTGTTTTTT. Protein product: CASRATGGREKLFF. The chain links TRBV12-3 or TRBV12-4 to TRBJ1-4, with D maybe TRBD1 (6 bases). This CDR3 has 14 residues. V gave up 6 bases and J gave up 8 bases, with 16 bases separating them.

This clonotype was seen ten or more times. The J gene is TRBJ2-1, the V gene TRBV24-1, with 8 bases identical to TRBD2. Germline-derived CDR1 and CDR2 are KGHDR and SFDVKD. The CDR3 spans 16 residues. V was clipped by 0 bases and J by 0 bases; unmatched bases: 0. CDR3 sequence (DNA): TGTGCCACCAGTGATTTGAGCGGGAGCTCCTACAATGAGCAGTTCTTC. Residues: CATSDLSGSSYNEQFF.

There are a few counts of this clonotype. The chain uses TRBV18 and TRBJ1-5, with D perhaps matching TRBD1 (5 bases). CDR1 and CDR2 (germline): KGHSH, LQKENI. Trimming cost V 1 base and J 5 bases, with 15 bases left between them. The CDR3 runs to 16 residues. The CDR3 region is CASSPLAVGPHQPQHF. The DNA of the CDR3 is TGTGCCAGCTCACCACTTGCAGTGGGGCCCCATCAGCCCCAGCATTTT.

This chain links TRBV4-1 with TRBJ1-4; D not certain. The CDR3 contains 15 residues. Germline lookup yields CDR1 MGHRA and CDR2 YSYEKL. Trimming took off 1 base at V and 4 bases at J, with 10 bases between the two ends. CDR3 protein: CASSQVQTLNEKLFF. The CDR3 DNA sequence: TGCGCCAGCAGCCAAGTTCAAACACTTAATGAAAAACTGTTTTTT.

CDR3 nucleotide sequence: TGTGCCAGCAGTGATGAGGAGAACACTGAAGCTTTCTTT. As protein: CASSDEENTEAFF. The chain recombines TRBV2 with TRBJ1-1; no firm D call. V lost 3 bases to trimming and J lost 1 base, with 6 bases between them. CDR1 and CDR2 (germline): SNHLY, FYNNEI. The CDR3 extends over 13 amino acids. The whole variable domain, filled in from reference TRBV2 and TRBJ1-1, reads EPEVTQTPSHQVTQMGQEVILRCVPISNHLYFYWYRQILGQKVEFLVSFYNNEISEKSEIFDDQFSVERPDGSNFTLKIRSTKLEDSAMYFCASSDEENTEAFFGQGTRLTVV.

The V and J genes are TRBV11-2 and TRBJ2-7, with 10 bases identical to TRBD2. Germline V lookup: CDR1 SGHAT, CDR2 FQNNGV. V trimming: 0 bases; J trimming: 3 bases; junction bases outside the gene matches: 5. The CDR3 is 16 amino acids. CDR3 in DNA: TGTGCCAGCAGCTTAGATAGCGGGAGGACCAACTACGAGCAGTACTTC. Its translation is CASSLDSGRTNYEQYF.

The chain carries TRBV3-1 and TRBJ2-7, with D maybe TRBD2 (6 bases). Germline values: CDR1 LGHDT, CDR2 YNNKEL (reference sequence). The CDR3 runs to 14 residues. V was shortened by 1 base and J by 6 bases, with 13 bases between the two germline ends. The CDR3 here is CASSQVRVGGEQYF. The CDR3, as DNA: TGTGCCAGCAGCCAAGTACGAGTCGGGGGCGAGCAGTACTTC.

This clonotype has just a few counts. This chain links TRBV4-1 with TRBJ1-1; a weak D match, TRBD1 (5 bases). The germline V gene has CDR1 MGHRA and CDR2 YSYEKL. The CDR3 is made up of 13 amino acids. V was pared by 7 bases and J by 5 bases, with 14 bases between. CDR3 region: CASIGTSGTEAFF. In nucleotides, the CDR3 is TGCGCCAGCATCGGGACGTCTGGGACTGAAGCTTTCTTT.

This clonotype was seen a handful of times. The rearrangement links TRBV30 to TRBJ1-1; D may be TRBD1 (5 bases). V lost 2 bases to trimming and J lost 2 bases, with 18 bases between them. The CDR3 contains 16 residues. CDR1 and CDR2 (germline): GTSNPN, SVGIG (reference sequence). CDR3 sequence reads: CAWSTWGSVPNTEAFF. The CDR3 DNA is TGTGCCTGGAGTACGTGGGGGTCGGTCCCAAACACTGAAGCTTTCTTT.

The chain has TRBV12-3 or TRBV12-4 and TRBJ2-7; 10 bases are a match to TRBD1. This CDR3 comprises 13 residues. After removal of 5 bases from V and 8 bases from J, the junction contained 6 bases not matched to a gene. CDR3 region: CASSRGQGVQQYF. As DNA, the CDR3 is TGTGCCAGCAGTCGCGGACAGGGGGTACAGCAGTACTTC.

This sequence joins TRBV5-5 and TRBJ1-5, with TRBD1 matching over 7 bases. V shed 4 bases and J 3 bases; nucleotides not matched to a gene: 4. There are 14 residues in the CDR3. Germline values: CDR1 SGHKS, CDR2 YYEKEE (reference sequence). The CDR3 bases are TGTGCCAGCAGCATGACAGGGACCAATCAGCCCCAGCATTTT. Residues: CASSMTGTNQPQHF. The whole variable domain, remainder taken from reference TRBV5-5 and TRBJ1-5, is DAGVTQSPTHLIKTRGQQVTLRCSPISGHKSVSWYQQVLGQGPQFIFQYYEKEERGRGNFPDRFSARQFPNYSSELNVNALLLGDSALYLCASSMTGTNQPQHFGDGTRLSIL.

This clonotype has a handful of counts. This rearrangement joins TRBV14 to TRBJ2-1; a possible D gene is TRBD2 (5 bases). Germline assignment: CDR1 SGHDN and CDR2 FVKESK. The CDR3 covers 16 residues. Trimming pared 2 bases from V and 0 bases from J, leaving 11 bases between. The CDR3: CASSQISGSSYNEQFF. The DNA for the CDR3 is TGTGCCAGCAGCCAAATCTCGGGGAGCTCCTACAATGAGCAGTTCTTC. Combining the CDR3 with reference TRBV14 and TRBJ2-1 gives the whole variable domain EAGVTQFPSHSVIEKGQTVTLRCDPISGHDNLYWYRRVMGKEIKFLLHFVKESKQDESGMPNNRFLAERTGGTYSTLKVQPAELEDSGVYFCASSQISGSSYNEQFFGPGTRLTVL.

The CDR3 bases are TGTGCCAGCAGGGGACAGGGGCCGAACACTGAAGCTTTCTTT. Protein sequence: CASRGQGPNTEAFF. The chain links TRBV12-3 or TRBV12-4 to TRBJ1-1, with 10 bases matching TRBD1. This CDR3 has 14 residues. Trimming took 6 bases from V and 1 from J; bases not matched to a gene: 2.

The chain combines TRBV11-2 with TRBJ2-7, with 7 bases identical to TRBD1. The V and J ends lost 4 bases and 3 bases, in that order; junction bases with no gene match: 6. This CDR3 has 14 amino acids. CDR1 and CDR2 (germline): SGHAT, FQNNGV. The CDR3 loop is CASSSYRGVYEQYF. In DNA form, the CDR3 reads TGTGCCAGCAGCTCATACAGGGGCGTCTACGAGCAGTACTTC.

Ten or more counts support this clonotype. CDR3 in DNA: TGTGCCAGCAGTTCTACACCGAACACTGAAGCTTTCTTT. The encoded protein is CASSSTPNTEAFF. This chain links TRBV6-2 or TRBV6-3 with TRBJ1-1; no clear D gene. V gave up 4 bases and J gave up 1 base, with 7 bases separating them. The CDR3 has 13 amino acids. The germline V gene encodes CDR1 MNHEY and CDR2 SVGEGT.

This clonotype was seen a handful of times. The chain combines TRBV7-6 with TRBJ1-5; 8 nucleotides line up with TRBD1. The V gene's germline CDR1 is SGHVS and CDR2 FNYEAQ. CDR3 length: 16 residues. V lost 5 bases, J lost 4 bases, and 10 bases stayed unmatched. The CDR3 reads CASSPAQGGLNQPQHF. The CDR3, as DNA: TGTGCCAGCAGCCCAGCACAGGGGGGATTAAATCAGCCCCAGCATTTT. The full variable domain, rest sourced from reference TRBV7-6 and TRBJ1-5, is GAGVSQSPRYKVTKRGQDVALRCDPISGHVSLYWYRQALGQGPEFLTYFNYEAQQDKSGLPNDRFSAERPEGSISTLTIQRTEQRDSAMYRCASSPAQGGLNQPQHFGDGTRLSIL.